A single sample gave rise to the 27 T cell receptor beta chains below, sequenced in a study of cytomegalovirus exposure and HLA in healthy donors (dated by TCRdb to about 2017). The library was obtained by the immunoSEQ multiplex PCR assay. A mixture of 60 forward primers for TCR Vbeta segments and 13 reverse primers for TCR Jbeta segments was used in the multiplex PCR. The immuneACCESS repertoire file appears here via TCRdb, limited to in-frame rearrangements. These files lack a portion of the clones; in checked studies, under half of the deficit traces to unresolved V genes, and the cause of the others is not known. A total of around 87,000 clones appear in this sample, 76% of them only once. About 3% of the sample is in the top ten clones. The sequenced material came from PBMCs. The origin of the receptors is a man aged 40-50 years in good health and CMV-seronegative.

The chain links TRBV4-3 to TRBJ1-5, with D hard to call. The CDR3 extends over 15 amino acids. Trimming shortened V by 4 bases and J by 6 bases, and 16 bases separated the two germline ends. Germline CDR1 is LGHNA and CDR2 is YSLEER. This CDR3 reads CASSLEVSSVQPQHF. The CDR3 DNA sequence: TGCGCCAGCAGCCTGGAGGTCAGCTCCGTTCAGCCCCAGCATTTT.

V usage is TRBV5-1 and J usage is TRBJ1-2, with TRBD1 matching 10 bases. CDR3 length: 13 residues. The V gene end was trimmed by 4 bases and the J gene end by 8 bases; junction bases not matched to a gene: 5. In germline, CDR1 is SGHRS, CDR2 YFSETQ. The CDR3 protein is CASSRTGGFGYTF. As DNA, the CDR3 is TGCGCCAGCAGCCGGACAGGGGGATTCGGCTACACCTTC.

The V call is TRBV7-8, the J call TRBJ2-7; TRBD1 agrees at 9 bases. CDR3 length: 15 amino acids. V lost 6 bases and J lost 7; bases outside the gene matches: 13. Per germline, CDR1 SGHVS and CDR2 FQNEAQ. In DNA, the CDR3 is TGTGCCAGCAGTTTACCGGGACAGGGCGGGAATGAGCAGTACTTC. Its protein product is CASSLPGQGGNEQYF.

This clone was seen a handful of times. This rearrangement joins TRBV25-1 to TRBJ2-1; TRBD1 might be the D (5 bases). V was trimmed by 4 bases and J by 7 bases, leaving 8 bases between them. The CDR3 length is 12 residues. CDR1 and CDR2 from the germline V gene are MGHDK and SYGVNS. This chain's CDR3 is CASSGYRNEQFF. Here the CDR3 DNA reads TGTGCCAGCAGTGGATACAGGAATGAGCAGTTCTTC. Full variable domain (remainder filled in from reference TRBV25-1 and TRBJ2-1): EADIYQTPRYLVIGTGKKITLECSQTMGHDKMYWYQQDPGMELHLIHYSYGVNSTEKGDLSSESTVSRIRTEHFPLTLESARPSHTSQYLCASSGYRNEQFFGPGTRLTVL.

The chain joins TRBV7-3 to TRBJ1-1; 9 bases match TRBD1. Germline-derived CDR1 and CDR2 are SGHTA and FQGTGA. The junction had 8 bases not matched to a gene; V was cut back by 5 bases and J by 4 bases. CDR3 length: 15 amino acids. The CDR3, as DNA: TGTGCCAGCAGCCTACAGGGGGCCCAATCCACTGAAGCTTTCTTT. Translation: CASSLQGAQSTEAFF.

This clone was seen more than once but under ten times. The V and J genes are TRBV15 and TRBJ1-1; D not certain. Per the germline V gene, CDR1 is LNHNV and CDR2 is YYDKDF (reference sequence). CDR3 size: 14 residues. Between the trimmed V and J ends, which lost 0 bases and 0 bases, there was a span of 5 bases. This CDR3 reads CATSRDLMNTEAFF. CDR3 sequence (DNA): TGTGCCACCAGCAGAGATCTAATGAACACTGAAGCTTTCTTT.

This chain joins TRBV6-6 and TRBJ1-1; 7 bases fit TRBD1. The CDR3 has 15 amino acids. From germline, CDR1 is MNHNY and CDR2 SVGAGI (reference sequence). The V segment lost 5 bases and the J segment 4 bases; nucleotides outside the gene matches: 10. CDR3 sequence reads: CASSGNSPGGTEAFF. The CDR3 nucleotides are TGTGCCAGCAGTGGGAACTCGCCAGGGGGCACTGAAGCTTTCTTT.

The chain has TRBV4-2 and TRBJ1-3; TRBD1 is a possible D gene (6 bases). Germline CDR1 is LGHNA and CDR2 is YNFKEQ. The V end was cut by 0 bases, the J end by 4 bases, with 13 bases between. The CDR3 extends over 16 amino acids. The CDR3, as DNA: TGTGCCAGCAGCCAAGACAGGGGTTCAAGGGGAAACACCATATATTTT. It yields the protein CASSQDRGSRGNTIYF.

The CDR3 loop reads CASSLFDRGRTEAFF. CDR3 DNA sequence: TGTGCCAGCAGCTTGTTTGACAGGGGGCGAACTGAAGCTTTCTTT. V usage is TRBV5-5 and J usage is TRBJ1-1, with 10 bases aligning to TRBD1. Germline-derived CDR1 and CDR2 are SGHKS and YYEKEE (reference sequence). This CDR3 is built from 15 residues. J lost 5 bases, V lost 1 base, and 5 bases had no gene match.

This clone has at least ten counts. This specimen includes other DNA sequences encoding the same CDR3. This chain connects TRBV6-4 to TRBJ2-2; 8 nucleotides align to TRBD2. The CDR3 covers 14 residues. Germline V gene data show CDR1 as MRHNA and CDR2 as SNTAGT. V shed 3 bases, J shed 3 bases, and the junction held 0 bases outside the gene matches. CDR3 nucleotide sequence: TGTGCCAGCAGTGAAGCGGGGGACACCGGGGAGCTGTTTTTT. Translation: CASSEAGDTGELFF.

This chain uses TRBV27 with TRBJ1-5; no reliable D call. Germline V gives CDR1 MNHEY, CDR2 SMNVEV (reference sequence). CDR3 length: 14 residues. V was trimmed by 5 bases and J by 0 bases, leaving 8 bases between them. CDR3 DNA: TGTGCCAGCAGTCCCCACAATAGCAATCAGCCCCAGCATTTT. It translates to CASSPHNSNQPQHF.

The chain carries TRBV9 and TRBJ2-5; D ambiguous. The end of the DNA is better explained by TRBJ2-7, so the J call may be wrong. Germline V gene lookup returns CDR1 SGDLS and CDR2 YYNGEE. The CDR3 length is 16 residues. The CDR3 loop reads CASSVAKSVSLYEQYF. The CDR3 coding sequence is TGTGCCAGCAGCGTAGCAAAGTCTGTTTCGCTCTACGAGCAGTACTTC.

This chain connects TRBV10-3 to TRBJ1-1; no clear D gene. The germline V and J ends were trimmed by 4 bases and 5 bases, with 20 bases remaining between them. The CDR3 is 16 amino acids. Looked up from germline, CDR1 is ENHRY and CDR2 is SYGVKD. The CDR3: CAISGQGPGMGTEAFF. The CDR3 bases are TGTGCCATCAGTGGCCAAGGCCCCGGGATGGGGACTGAAGCTTTCTTT.

J is TRBJ1-6 and V is TRBV9; TRBD1 is a possible D gene (5 bases). In germline, CDR1 is SGDLS, CDR2 YYNGEE. V gave up 10 bases and J gave up 9 bases, with 20 bases separating them. The CDR3 consists of 14 residues. The CDR3 reads CAGPVRGSSSPLHF. The CDR3 coding sequence is TGTGCCGGGCCCGTAAGGGGTAGTAGTTCACCCCTCCACTTT.

The rearrangement uses TRBV7-3 and TRBJ2-3, with 12 bases lining up with TRBD2. In germline, CDR1 is SGHTA, CDR2 FQGTGA. V dropped 1 base and J dropped 4; count of bases not matched to a gene: 9. The CDR3 consists of 18 residues. CDR3 protein: CASSLKALAGGPADTQYF. Written as DNA, the CDR3 is TGTGCCAGCAGCTTAAAGGCCCTAGCGGGGGGGCCCGCAGATACGCAGTATTTT.

This sequence joins TRBV5-6 and TRBJ1-2; 7 bases line up with TRBD1. Per germline, CDR1 SGHDT and CDR2 YYEEEE. This CDR3 region has 13 residues. The junction had 3 bases not matched to a gene; V was cut back by 3 bases and J by 4 bases. DNA of the CDR3: TGTGCCAGCAGCTCGAACAGGGGCTATGGCTACACCTTC. This translates into CASSSNRGYGYTF.

V gene TRBV10-3 combines with J gene TRBJ2-7; 10 bases map to TRBD2. The germline gives CDR1 ENHRY, CDR2 SYGVKD. The V segment lost 2 bases and the J segment 6 bases; nucleotides outside the gene matches: 7. The CDR3 spans 15 residues. The CDR3, as DNA: TGTGCCATCAGTGAGAGAGGGACTAGCGAGGGCGAGCAGTACTTC. Translated: CAISERGTSEGEQYF.

This rearrangement joins TRBV28 to TRBJ1-1, with 11 bases fitting TRBD1. CDR3 length equals 16 residues. Unmatched junction bases numbered 6, after V lost 5 bases and J lost 1 base. Germline CDR1 reads MDHEN; CDR2 reads SYDVKM. This CDR3 is CASSPPGTGGNTEAFF. CDR3 sequence (DNA): TGTGCCAGCAGTCCCCCCGGGACAGGGGGGAACACTGAAGCTTTCTTT. Complete variable domain (other parts from reference TRBV28 and TRBJ1-1): DVKVTQSSRYLVKRTGEKVFLECVQDMDHENMFWYRQDPGLGLRLIYFSYDVKMKEKGDIPEGYSVSREKKERFSLILESASTNQTSMYLCASSPPGTGGNTEAFFGQGTRLTVV.

The chain links TRBV7-8 to TRBJ2-3; TRBD2 aligns across 13 bases. The CDR3 contains 17 residues. V lost 4 bases, J lost 6 bases, and 10 bases stayed unmatched. In germline, CDR1 is SGHVS, CDR2 FQNEAQ. CDR3 coding DNA: TGTGCCAGCAGCTCACCCGGGACTAGCGGGGTTTGGGATACGCAGTATTTT. This translates into CASSSPGTSGVWDTQYF.

This sequence joins TRBV6-5 and TRBJ2-4; TRBD1 matches 8 bases. The junction had 7 bases not matched to a gene; V was cut back by 6 bases and J by 6 bases. CDR3 length equals 14 residues. Looked up from germline, CDR1 is MNHEY and CDR2 is SVGAGI. The CDR3 sequence is CASRSGQAGNIQYF. CDR3 DNA sequence: TGTGCCAGCAGATCGGGACAGGCGGGAAACATTCAGTACTTC.

This clone has just one count. The J gene is TRBJ1-2, the V gene TRBV7-3; D unresolved. The CDR3 covers 13 residues. Trimming removed 0 bases at V and 6 bases at J, with 8 bases between. The germline CDR1 and CDR2 sequences are SGHTA and FQGTGA. The CDR3 reads CASSLTRRDGYTF. The CDR3 DNA sequence: TGTGCCAGCAGCTTAACGAGGAGAGATGGCTACACCTTC.

J is TRBJ1-1 and V is TRBV27; TRBD1 agrees at 9 bases. V lost 6 bases and J lost 0; bases outside the gene matches: 8. Per the germline V gene, CDR1 is MNHEY and CDR2 is SMNVEV (reference sequence). The CDR3 is made up of 16 amino acids. CDR3: CASSVQGAVMNTEAFF. In nucleotides, the CDR3 is TGTGCCAGCAGCGTACAGGGGGCCGTGATGAACACTGAAGCTTTCTTT.

This clone was observed a few times. The J gene is TRBJ1-1, the V gene TRBV10-3; 7 nucleotides align to TRBD1. V was pared by 5 bases and J by 2 bases, with 8 bases of the junction left unmatched. The V gene's germline CDR1 is ENHRY and CDR2 SYGVKD. This CDR3 contains 15 residues. CDR3 protein: CAISKWGQSNTEAFF. CDR3 nucleotide sequence: TGTGCCATCAGTAAATGGGGACAGAGTAACACTGAAGCTTTCTTT.

This clone occurred a few times. The chain employs TRBV7-9 and TRBJ2-3; 8 bases are a match to TRBD1. Unmatched junction bases numbered 7, after V lost 7 bases and J lost 1 base. Per germline, CDR1 SEHNR and CDR2 FQNEAQ (reference sequence). The CDR3 is 15 amino acids. The CDR3 DNA follows: TGTGCCAGCACCCTGGGACAGGAGGGCACAGATACGCAGTATTTT. Protein sequence: CASTLGQEGTDTQYF.

The V gene is TRBV6-6, the J gene TRBJ1-4; D unresolved. CDR1 MNHNY and CDR2 SVGAGI come from the germline V gene (reference sequence). This CDR3 has 11 amino acids. CDR3 in DNA: TGTGGCACTGCAACTAATGAAAAACTGTTTTTT. It codes for CGTATNEKLFF.

CDR3 protein: CASSYAGENTEAFF. The CDR3 nucleotides read TGTGCCAGCAGTTATGCAGGGGAGAACACTGAAGCTTTCTTT. V is TRBV6-6 and J is TRBJ1-1, with D maybe TRBD1 (6 bases). Germline CDR1 is MNHNY and CDR2 is SVGAGI (reference sequence). V lost 3 bases and J 1 base, leaving 9 bases between the germline ends. The CDR3 contains 14 residues.

About this clone: The sample carries other DNA sequences with the same CDR3. The chain combines TRBV7-3 with TRBJ2-2; no clear D. The CDR3 is 14 residues long. The germline V gene encodes CDR1 SGHTA and CDR2 FQGTGA. Trimming left V 5 bases short and J 6 bases short, with 13 bases between. The CDR3 nucleotides read TGTGCCAGCAGCCTCCGGGTGGTGGCCGGGGAGCTGTTTTTT. Protein product: CASSLRVVAGELFF.